This is a list of T cell receptor beta chains from one sample in a study of blood T cell repertoires in COVID-19. Produced via immunoSEQ multiplex PCR; TCRdb's table is partial and in-frame only. The sample holds some 70,000 clones, around nine tenths seen once. The specimen sequenced was peripheral blood. The receptors derive from a man aged 50-59 years with active COVID-19. The CDR3 runs from the conserved cysteine through the conserved F or W. D genes are given only for firm matches. Clone size, where shown, is once, few, many, or a class for clones that have expanded.

>TRBV12-3/TRBV12-4|NA|NA|TRBJ2-5
CASSWGGGETQYF
TGTGCCAGCAGTTGGGGAGGGGGAGAGACCCAGTACTTC
>TRBV14|TRBD1|NA|TRBJ2-2
CASSYFRGQTNTGELFF
TGTGCCAGCAGCTATTTCCGGGGACAGACGAACACCGGGGAGCTGTTTTTT
>TRBV7-2|NA|NA|TRBJ2-7
CASSLGSQNEQYF
TGTGCCAGCAGCTTAGGCTCCCAGAACGAGCAGTACTTC
>TRBV28|NA|NA|TRBJ1-5
CASSLSGGPNQPQHF
TGTGCCAGCAGTTTATCCGGGGGTCCAAATCAGCCCCAGCATTTT
>TRBV6-5|NA|NA|TRBJ1-1
CASSYSTGIGTEAFF
TGTGCCAGCAGTTACTCGACAGGCATTGGTACTGAAGCTTTCTTT
>TRBV6-2/TRBV6-3|NA|NA|TRBJ1-1
CASSYPSDGLTMNTEAFF
TGTGCCAGCAGTTACCCCTCGGACGGACTGACCATGAACACTGAAGCTTTCTTT
>TRBV7-2|NA|once|TRBJ1-5
CASSLAWPHDQPQHF
TGTGCCAGCAGCTTAGCTTGGCCGCATGATCAGCCCCAGCATTTT
>TRBV19|NA|once|TRBJ1-5
CASSSPYKGSNQPQHF
TGTGCCAGTAGTTCCCCCTACAAGGGGTCCAATCAGCCCCAGCATTTT
>TRBV4-2|TRBD2|NA|TRBJ2-1
CASSRMGLPSSYNEQFF
TGTGCCAGCAGCCGAATGGGACTACCGAGCTCCTACAATGAGCAGTTCTTC
>TRBV29-1|TRBD2|NA|TRBJ2-3
CSVERAGGVADTQYF
TGCAGCGTTGAAAGAGCGGGAGGCGTCGCAGATACGCAGTATTTT
>TRBV23-1|TRBD1|NA|TRBJ1-5
CASSLRDRTYTNQPQHF
TGCGCCAGCAGTCTCAGGGACAGGACCTATACCAATCAGCCCCAGCATTTT
>TRBV4-3|TRBD1|NA|TRBJ1-4
CASSLMPDRGAEKLFF
TGCGCCAGCAGCCTGATGCCCGACAGGGGAGCTGAAAAACTGTTTTTT
>TRBV7-2|NA|NA|TRBJ2-1
CASSPGGGSYNEQFF
TGTGCCAGCAGCCCAGGAGGCGGGTCCTACAATGAGCAGTTCTTC
>TRBV28|TRBD2|once|TRBJ2-5
CASSLWKGGAQETQYF
TGTGCCAGCAGTTTGTGGAAGGGAGGGGCCCAAGAGACCCAGTACTTC
>TRBV15|NA|NA|TRBJ2-2
CATSTTGITGELFF
TGTGCCACCAGCACCACAGGGATAACCGGGGAGCTGTTTTTT
>TRBV5-1|NA|NA|TRBJ2-7
CASSFGQRAYEQYF
TGCGCCAGCAGCTTCGGCCAGCGGGCCTACGAGCAGTACTTC
>TRBV28|TRBD1|NA|TRBJ1-5
CASSQGQGFNQPQHF
TGTGCCAGCAGTCAGGGACAGGGGTTCAATCAGCCCCAGCATTTT
>TRBV18|TRBD1|NA|TRBJ2-7
CASSQGQGIVYEQYF
TGTGCCAGCTCACAAGGACAGGGAATAGTCTACGAGCAGTACTTC
>TRBV27|NA|NA|TRBJ1-1
CASRPDRLNTEAFF
TGTGCCAGCAGGCCAGACAGGCTGAACACTGAAGCTTTCTTT
>TRBV5-6|NA|NA|TRBJ2-5
CASSPRGEVETQYF
TGTGCCAGCAGCCCCAGGGGGGAGGTGGAGACCCAGTACTTC
>TRBV25-1|NA|NA|TRBJ2-5
CASSGGGAGQETQYF
TGTGCCAGCAGTGGGGGGGGCGCCGGGCAAGAGACCCAGTACTTC
>TRBV7-9|NA|NA|TRBJ2-3
CASSLSRGTDTQYF
TGTGCCAGCAGCTTATCTAGGGGGACAGATACGCAGTATTTT
>TRBV24-1|TRBD1|NA|TRBJ2-7
CATSDSRQGAIYEQYF
TGTGCCACCAGTGATTCCAGACAGGGGGCGATCTACGAGCAGTACTTC
>TRBV5-6|NA|NA|TRBJ1-2
CASTLGETNGYTF
TGTGCCAGCACCCTCGGGGAAACGAATGGCTACACCTTC
>TRBV19|TRBD2|NA|TRBJ2-2
CASSIDKRESGELFF
TGTGCCAGTAGTATAGATAAGCGGGAGTCGGGGGAGCTGTTTTTT
>TRBV7-2|NA|NA|TRBJ2-7
CASSRTDSYEQYF
TGTGCCAGCAGCCGGACGGACTCATACGAGCAGTACTTC
>TRBV24-1|TRBD2|once|TRBJ2-3
CATSDLRGLGPDTQYF
TGTGCCACCAGTGATTTACGTGGACTAGGACCAGATACGCAGTATTTT
>TRBV15|NA|NA|TRBJ2-1
CATSSDSVNEQFF
TGTGCCACCAGCAGCGACAGTGTCAATGAGCAGTTCTTC
>TRBV3-1/TRBV3-2|TRBD1|NA|TRBJ1-4
CASSEDRGGKLFF
TGTGCCAGCAGCGAGGACAGGGGGGGGAAACTGTTTTTT
>TRBV5-1|NA|NA|TRBJ1-1
CASSSWGGTNTEAFF
TGCGCCAGCAGCTCGTGGGGGGGAACGAACACTGAAGCTTTCTTT
>TRBV28|NA|NA|TRBJ1-6
CASNPAGGTGTPLHF
TGTGCCAGCAACCCCGCGGGGGGCACCGGGACACCCCTCCACTTT
>TRBV5-8|NA|NA|TRBJ1-6
CASSGGTVNSPLHF
TGTGCCAGCAGCGGCGGGACCGTAAATTCACCCCTCCACTTT
>TRBV5-1|TRBD2|NA|TRBJ2-5
CASSLEASGGEETQYF
TGCGCCAGCAGCTTGGAGGCTAGCGGGGGGGAAGAGACCCAGTACTTC
>TRBV18|TRBD1|NA|TRBJ1-1
CASSGQGPNTEAFF
TGTGCCAGCTCAGGACAGGGCCCGAACACTGAAGCTTTCTTT
>TRBV27|NA|NA|TRBJ1-2
CASSLSARGTPSGYTF
TGTGCCAGCAGTTTATCGGCCAGAGGGACTCCCTCCGGCTACACCTTC
>TRBV5-1|NA|NA|TRBJ1-6
CASSLGSPRGRSPLHF
TGCGCCAGCAGCTTGGGAAGCCCTCGTGGGCGTTCACCCCTCCACTTT
>TRBV6-6|NA|NA|TRBJ1-1
CASIPQGGPNTEAFF
TGTGCCAGCATCCCCCAAGGGGGACCGAACACTGAAGCTTTCTTT
>TRBV7-2|TRBD1|NA|TRBJ2-2
CASSLDRGHPGELFF
TGTGCCAGCAGCTTGGACAGGGGGCATCCCGGGGAGCTGTTTTTT
>TRBV7-3|NA|NA|TRBJ1-1
CASSMSGVDTEAFF
TGTGCCAGCAGCATGTCAGGGGTGGACACTGAAGCTTTCTTT
>TRBV5-5|TRBD1|NA|TRBJ2-7
CASTPSLGQGWEQYF
TGTGCCAGCACCCCCTCCCTGGGACAGGGGTGGGAGCAGTACTTC
>TRBV27|NA|few|TRBJ2-3
CASSLYVGGSTDTQYF
TGTGCCAGCAGTTTGTATGTCGGCGGTAGCACAGATACGCAGTATTTT
>TRBV4-1|TRBD1|NA|TRBJ2-7
CASSQASTGDEQYF
TGCGCCAGCAGCCAAGCTTCGACAGGGGACGAGCAGTACTTC
>TRBV5-1|TRBD1|NA|TRBJ2-2
CASSFSGQTNTGELFF
TGCGCCAGCAGCTTCTCGGGACAGACGAACACCGGGGAGCTGTTTTTT
>TRBV6-6|TRBD1|NA|TRBJ1-1
CASSPRGRAVSAGAFF
TGTGCCAGCAGCCCCAGGGGGCGCGCAGTCTCGGCAGGGGCTTTCTTT
>TRBV7-8|NA|NA|TRBJ1-3
CASSSSRVPGNTIYF
TGTGCCAGCAGCTCTTCCAGGGTACCTGGAAACACCATATATTTT
>TRBV18|TRBD1|few|TRBJ2-7
CASSPPVSDRGHFIGFNYEQYF
TGTGCCAGCTCACCACCTGTATCCGACAGGGGTCATTTTATTGGGTTTAACTACGAGCAGTACTTC
>TRBV11-2|NA|once|TRBJ2-3
CASSRVYADTQYF
TGTGCCAGCAGCAGAGTTTACGCAGATACGCAGTATTTT
>TRBV4-3|NA|NA|TRBJ2-3
CASSQALGGSTDTQYF
TGCGCCAGCAGCCAAGCCCTCGGCGGGAGCACAGATACGCAGTATTTT